This entry lists 29 T cell receptor beta chains sequenced from one sample in a study of CD8+ T cells in alopecia areata. Treatment meaning: oral pan-JAK inhibitor, 5-10 mg twice daily. cDNA serving as the sequencing template came from extracted, reverse transcribed RNA. Assay used: immunoSEQ multiplex PCR; TCRdb lists only in-frame clones, some missing. The table includes about 94,000 clones, around 70% detected once. The specimen comprised CD8+ T cells sorted from blood, sampled around week 46, from a patient treated with tofacitinib. Receptors were obtained from a human donor with alopecia areata.

The CDR3 nucleotides are TGCGCCAGCAGCTTGGAGGGGGCCGGCACAGATACGCAGTATTTT. It encodes CASSLEGAGTDTQYF. J is TRBJ2-3 and V is TRBV5-1; TRBD1 aligns across 7 bases. Germline-derived CDR1 and CDR2 are SGHRS and YFSETQ. V shed 0 bases, J shed 1 base, and the junction held 2 bases outside the gene matches. The CDR3 covers 15 residues.

This rearrangement joins TRBV10-1 to TRBJ1-6; possibly TRBD1 for D (5 bases). This CDR3 comprises 15 residues. Germline-derived CDR1 and CDR2 are WNHNN and SYGVQD (reference sequence). Trimming cost V 0 bases and J 9 bases, with 12 bases left between them. CDR3 in amino acids: CASSESTGAGSPLHF. Here the CDR3 DNA reads TGCGCCAGCAGTGAGTCAACAGGCGCGGGTTCACCCCTCCACTTT.

The chain links TRBV15 to TRBJ1-5; D might be TRBD1 (5 bases). Germline V CDR1 and CDR2: LNHNV, YYDKDF (reference sequence). With 5 bases removed from V and 7 bases from J, the gap between germline ends came to 12 bases. The CDR3 length is 13 residues. The CDR3 is CATSGTEGQPQHF. DNA for the CDR3: TGTGCCACCAGCGGGACTGAGGGCCAGCCCCAGCATTTT.

This clone was picked up one time. This chain uses TRBV19 with TRBJ1-2; 11 bases are shared with TRBD1. The CDR3 is made up of 12 amino acids. From germline, CDR1 is LNHDA and CDR2 SQIVND (reference sequence). Trimming removed 6 bases from V and 6 bases from J; junction bases left unmatched: 0. The CDR3 sequence is CASRDRGHGYTF. The CDR3 DNA follows: TGTGCCAGTAGGGACAGGGGGCATGGCTACACCTTC.

The chain recombines TRBV6-5 with TRBJ2-7; maybe TRBD2 (5 bases). In germline, CDR1 is MNHEY, CDR2 SVGAGI. V lost 0 bases, J lost 0 bases, and 6 bases lay in between. The CDR3 has 14 residues. The CDR3 DNA sequence: TGTGCCAGCAGTTACTCGAGGGACTCCTACGAGCAGTACTTC. It yields the protein CASSYSRDSYEQYF.

The count of this clone is one. The rearrangement links TRBV28 to TRBJ2-3; D is perhaps TRBD1 or TRBD2 (5 bases each). Trimming left V 3 bases short and J 2 bases short, with 15 bases between. Germline V gives CDR1 MDHEN, CDR2 SYDVKM. CDR3 length equals 16 residues. The DNA for the CDR3 is TGTGCCAGCAGTTTCGTTTTCGAGGGGATCACAGATACGCAGTATTTT. It codes for CASSFVFEGITDTQYF.

The rearrangement joins TRBV4-3 to TRBJ1-1; 12 nucleotides agree with TRBD1. Germline CDR1 LGHNA, CDR2 YSLEER. J lost 6 bases, V lost 0 bases, and 8 bases had no gene match. The CDR3 sequence is 17 residues long. CDR3 loop: CASSQETSGTGGPEAFF. The DNA of the CDR3 is TGCGCCAGCAGCCAAGAAACCAGCGGGACAGGGGGCCCTGAAGCTTTCTTT.

This clone was seen a handful of times. The gene calls are TRBV14 and TRBJ2-7; TRBD1 matches 8 bases. The V segment lost 0 bases and the J segment 0 bases; nucleotides outside the gene matches: 13. The CDR3 runs to 19 residues. The germline V gene encodes CDR1 SGHDN and CDR2 FVKESK. CDR3 region: CASSQEEAGGDLSSYEQYF. The CDR3 DNA sequence: TGTGCCAGCAGCCAAGAAGAGGCAGGGGGCGACCTCAGCTCCTACGAGCAGTACTTC. Full variable domain (remainder filled in from reference TRBV14 and TRBJ2-7): EAGVTQFPSHSVIEKGQTVTLRCDPISGHDNLYWYRRVMGKEIKFLLHFVKESKQDESGMPNNRFLAERTGGTYSTLKVQPAELEDSGVYFCASSQEEAGGDLSSYEQYFGPGTRLTVT.

This clone turned up a few times. This chain connects TRBV19 to TRBJ1-2; the D is unclear. In germline, CDR1 is LNHDA, CDR2 SQIVND (reference sequence). CDR3 length: 16 residues. The germline V and J ends were trimmed by 7 bases and 5 bases, with 23 bases remaining between them. The CDR3 region is CASTIRWDAEMYGYTF. The CDR3 DNA follows: TGTGCCAGTACAATAAGATGGGATGCGGAAATGTATGGCTACACCTTC.

The V call is TRBV7-2, the J call TRBJ1-1; the D is unclear. V lost 5 bases and J lost 7, with 11 bases in between. There are 12 residues in the CDR3. Germline-derived CDR1 and CDR2 are SGHTA and FQGNSA. CDR3 nucleotides: TGTGCCAGCAGCCCCTCTCTTATTGAAGCTTTCTTT. It is translated as CASSPSLIEAFF.

The rearrangement joins TRBV27 to TRBJ2-6; D call uncertain. Germline CDR1 is MNHEY and CDR2 is SMNVEV (reference sequence). This CDR3 is built from 13 residues. V lost 3 bases and J 2 bases, leaving 2 bases between the germline ends. DNA of the CDR3: TGTGCCAGCAGTTTGGCTGGGGCCAACGTCCTGACTTTC. Translating it yields CASSLAGANVLTF.

A single count supports this clone. This chain links TRBV7-2 with TRBJ1-1; D unresolved. V dropped 2 bases and J dropped 1 base, with 8 bases sitting between them. CDR1 SGHTA and CDR2 FQGNSA come from the germline V gene. The CDR3 has 14 residues. The CDR3 protein is CASSLTFKNTEAFF. CDR3 nucleotides: TGTGCCAGCAGCTTAACTTTCAAGAACACTGAAGCTTTCTTT.

The chain carries TRBV2 and TRBJ1-2; 8 bases map to TRBD1. V dropped 4 bases and J dropped 6; count of bases not matched to a gene: 4. Germline V gene sequence: CDR1 SNHLY, CDR2 FYNNEI. This CDR3 has 13 residues. The CDR3 DNA sequence: TGTGCCAGCAGTGTACAGGGGGTGGATGGCTACACCTTC. The encoded protein is CASSVQGVDGYTF.

Details on this clone: One junction end disagrees with the germline gene, perhaps due to a read error. The V gene is TRBV30, the J gene TRBJ1-1; D gene uncertain. The CDR3 runs 11 residues. Germline V lookup: CDR1 GTSNPN, CDR2 SVGIG (reference sequence). CDR3 loop: CARSVLSEAFF. The CDR3 DNA reads as TGTGCCCGGAGTGTACTGTCCGAAGCTTTCTTT. The variable domain in full, with the rest retrieved from reference TRBV30 and TRBJ1-1, is SQTIHQWPATLVQPVGSPLSLECTVEGTSNPNLYWYRQAAGRGLQLLFYSVGIGQISSEVPQNLSASRPQDRQFILSSKKLLLSDSGFYLCARSVLSEAFFGQGTRLTVV.

The chain carries TRBV5-8 and TRBJ2-5; a weak D match, TRBD2 (6 bases). With the DNA end fitting TRBJ2-7 better, the J assignment may be wrong. CDR1 and CDR2 from the germline V gene are SGHTS and YDEGEE. This CDR3 region has 14 residues. Here the CDR3 reads CASNHGGLGGEQYF. In DNA form, the CDR3 reads TGTGCCAGCAACCATGGTGGTTTGGGGGGCGAGCAGTACTTC.

The genes are TRBV15 and TRBJ2-3; 14 nucleotides match TRBD2. The CDR3 consists of 15 residues. Germline V CDR1 and CDR2: LNHNV, YYDKDF (reference sequence). V gave up 3 bases and J gave up 7 bases; unmatched junction bases: 3. The CDR3 reads CATSRTSGGVNTQYF. Written as DNA, the CDR3 is TGTGCCACCAGCAGGACTAGCGGGGGGGTTAATACGCAGTATTTT. Combining the CDR3 with reference TRBV15 and TRBJ2-3 gives the whole variable domain DAMVIQNPRYQVTQFGKPVTLSCSQTLNHNVMYWYQQKSSQAPKLLFHYYDKDFNNEADTPDNFQSRRPNTSFCFLDIRSPGLGDTAMYLCATSRTSGGVNTQYFGPGTRLTVL.

This clone has just one count. The rearrangement links TRBV6-6 to TRBJ1-2; D remains ambiguous. The CDR3 runs to 13 residues. The V gene's germline CDR1 is MNHNY and CDR2 SVGAGI (reference sequence). With 7 bases removed from V and 2 bases from J, the gap between germline ends came to 11 bases. CDR3 residues: CASTSGGNYGYTF. In DNA, the CDR3 is TGTGCCAGCACCTCAGGCGGGAACTATGGCTACACCTTC.

There are a few counts of this clone. This chain links TRBV5-1 with TRBJ2-7; D is uncertain. The germline V gene has CDR1 SGHRS and CDR2 YFSETQ. CDR3 length: 12 residues. V lost 4 bases and J lost 6, with 11 bases in between. The CDR3 coding sequence is TGCGCCAGCAGCCCGGAGTGGGGCGAGCAGTACTTC. It translates to CASSPEWGEQYF.

The chain joins TRBV29-1 to TRBJ1-2; D call uncertain. The germline V gene has CDR1 SQVTM and CDR2 ANQGSEA. V was cut by 3 bases and J by 3 bases, with 8 bases left in between. The CDR3 consists of 12 residues. CDR3 region: CSVDNGYYGYTF. The CDR3 DNA is TGCAGCGTTGATAATGGATACTATGGCTACACCTTC.

The rearrangement joins TRBV5-1 to TRBJ2-1; 11 bases are a match to TRBD2. J was trimmed by 5 bases and V by 1 base; bases with no gene match: 8. The CDR3 consists of 17 residues. Germline CDR1 reads SGHRS; CDR2 reads YFSETQ. The CDR3 protein is CASSLTPGTSGDNEQFF. CDR3 nucleotide sequence: TGCGCCAGCAGCTTGACCCCCGGGACTAGCGGAGACAATGAGCAGTTCTTC.

The gene calls are TRBV25-1 and TRBJ1-2; the D is unclear. This CDR3 region has 12 residues. Germline V gene data show CDR1 as MGHDK and CDR2 as SYGVNS. The germline V and J ends were trimmed by 6 bases and 7 bases, with 12 bases remaining between them. The CDR3: CASSQTASGYTF. The CDR3 DNA reads as TGTGCCAGCAGCCAAACGGCTTCTGGCTACACCTTC.

A few counts support this clone. This chain links TRBV5-1 with TRBJ1-2; 9 nucleotides align to TRBD1. The junction had 5 bases not matched to a gene; V was cut back by 4 bases and J by 1 base. The germline CDR1 and CDR2 sequences are SGHRS and YFSETQ. This CDR3 has 15 residues. Written as DNA, the CDR3 is TGCGCCAGCAGCGAGGGACAGGGCGTTAACTATGGCTACACCTTC. It translates to CASSEGQGVNYGYTF.

The J gene is TRBJ1-5, the V gene TRBV7-8; 7 bases are shared with TRBD1. The V segment lost 10 bases and the J segment 0 bases; nucleotides outside the gene matches: 9. Germline V gene sequence: CDR1 SGHVS, CDR2 FQNEAQ. CDR3 length: 15 amino acids. The CDR3 bases are TGTGCCACCTCGGACAGGTCGAATAGCAATCAGCCCCAGCATTTT. Its protein product is CATSDRSNSNQPQHF.

The chain recombines TRBV9 with TRBJ1-2; 12 bases align to TRBD1. The V gene end was trimmed by 4 bases and the J gene end by 7 bases; junction bases not matched to a gene: 8. CDR1 is SGDLS, CDR2 YYNGEE, per germline. The CDR3 covers 15 residues. This CDR3 is CASSKSGTGGSGYTF. The CDR3 DNA reads TGTGCCAGCAGCAAATCCGGGACAGGGGGCTCTGGCTACACCTTC.

The CDR3 nucleotides read TGTGCCAGCACCGAAAGAACCTCGGCCCAGCATTTT. This translates into CASTERTSAQHF. The chain is built from TRBV6-1 and TRBJ1-5, with D unresolved. The V end was cut by 7 bases, the J end by 11 bases, with 15 bases between. Germline V gene sequence: CDR1 MNHNS, CDR2 SASEGT. The CDR3 covers 12 residues.

This chain joins TRBV5-6 and TRBJ2-7; 14 nucleotides agree with TRBD2. The CDR3 sequence is 16 residues long. Trimming at V came to 4 bases and at J to 3 bases, leaving 6 bases not matched to a gene. Germline CDR1 is SGHDT and CDR2 is YYEEEE. Written as DNA, the CDR3 is TGTGCCAGCAGCGTTGCCGGGACTAGCGGGGGCTACGAGCAGTACTTC. It translates to CASSVAGTSGGYEQYF.

V gene TRBV7-3 combines with J gene TRBJ2-7; 8 nucleotides agree with TRBD1. CDR1 and CDR2 from the germline V gene are SGHTA and FQGTGA. This CDR3 is built from 13 residues. The trim removed 4 bases at V and 12 bases at J, leaving 11 bases unmatched. Written as DNA, the CDR3 is TGTGCCAGCAGCTCAGAATTAGGACAGGGTTTGTACTTC. As protein: CASSSELGQGLYF.

The CDR3 loop reads CASSPMGPDRSQFGANVLTF. CDR3 nucleotides: TGTGCCAGCAGCCCTATGGGGCCGGACAGATCTCAATTTGGGGCCAACGTCCTGACTTTC. The chain employs TRBV7-6 and TRBJ2-6, with a weak D call TRBD1 (6 bases). Trimming took 5 bases from V and 3 from J, leaving 26 bases between them. The CDR3 spans 20 residues. Germline V gives CDR1 SGHVS, CDR2 FNYEAQ.

As concerns this clone: This CDR3 is also generated by other DNA sequences in the sample. V gene TRBV25-1 combines with J gene TRBJ2-7, with D possibly being TRBD2 (6 bases). Germline assignment: CDR1 MGHDK and CDR2 SYGVNS. The ends were cut back, 6 bases at V and 3 bases at J, with 6 bases in the middle. The CDR3 has 11 residues. This CDR3 is CASREGYEQYF. DNA of the CDR3: TGTGCCAGCAGGGAGGGCTACGAGCAGTACTTC.